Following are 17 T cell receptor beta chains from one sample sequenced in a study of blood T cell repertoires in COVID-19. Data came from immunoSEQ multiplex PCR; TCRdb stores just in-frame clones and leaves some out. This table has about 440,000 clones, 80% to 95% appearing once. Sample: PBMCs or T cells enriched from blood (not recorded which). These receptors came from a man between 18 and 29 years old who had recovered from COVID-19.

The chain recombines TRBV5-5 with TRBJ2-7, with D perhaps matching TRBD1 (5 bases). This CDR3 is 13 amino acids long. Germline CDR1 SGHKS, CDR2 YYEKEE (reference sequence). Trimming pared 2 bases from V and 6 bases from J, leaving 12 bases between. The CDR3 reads CASSLPGFGEQYF. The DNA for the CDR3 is TGTGCCAGCAGCTTACCAGGGTTCGGCGAGCAGTACTTC.

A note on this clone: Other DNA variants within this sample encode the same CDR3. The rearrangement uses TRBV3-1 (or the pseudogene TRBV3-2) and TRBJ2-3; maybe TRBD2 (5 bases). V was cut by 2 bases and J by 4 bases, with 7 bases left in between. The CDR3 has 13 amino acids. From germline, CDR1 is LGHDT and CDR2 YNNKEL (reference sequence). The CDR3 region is CASSQRGADTQYF. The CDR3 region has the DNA TGTGCCAGCAGCCAACGGGGAGCAGATACGCAGTATTTT.

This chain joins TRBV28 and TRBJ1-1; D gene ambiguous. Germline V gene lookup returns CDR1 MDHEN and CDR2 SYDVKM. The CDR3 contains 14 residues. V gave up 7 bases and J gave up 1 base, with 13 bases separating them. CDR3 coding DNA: TGTGCCAGCACCCGGGGTACAAAGAACACTGAAGCTTTCTTT. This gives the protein CASTRGTKNTEAFF.

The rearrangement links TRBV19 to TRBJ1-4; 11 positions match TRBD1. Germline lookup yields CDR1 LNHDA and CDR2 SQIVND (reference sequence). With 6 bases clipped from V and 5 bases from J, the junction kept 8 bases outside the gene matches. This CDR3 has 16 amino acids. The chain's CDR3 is CASRRDRGSKNEKLFF. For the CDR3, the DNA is TGTGCCAGTAGAAGGGACAGGGGGTCAAAAAATGAAAAACTGTTTTTT.

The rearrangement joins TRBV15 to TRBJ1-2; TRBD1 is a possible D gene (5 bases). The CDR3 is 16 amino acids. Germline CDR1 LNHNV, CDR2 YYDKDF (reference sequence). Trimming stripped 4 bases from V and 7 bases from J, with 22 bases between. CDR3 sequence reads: CATSTPDSLGFGGYTF. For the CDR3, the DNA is TGTGCCACCAGCACCCCAGACAGCTTAGGTTTTGGTGGCTACACCTTC.

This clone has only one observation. CDR3 sequence: CASSSSGLQDSPLHF. The DNA for the CDR3 is TGTGCCAGCAGCTCCAGCGGGCTCCAGGATTCACCCCTCCACTTT. The genes are TRBV7-9 and TRBJ1-6; D unresolved. The V end lost 4 bases, the J end lost 8 bases, and 15 bases lay between the germline ends. CDR3 length: 15 amino acids. Germline V gene lookup returns CDR1 SEHNR and CDR2 FQNEAQ (reference sequence).

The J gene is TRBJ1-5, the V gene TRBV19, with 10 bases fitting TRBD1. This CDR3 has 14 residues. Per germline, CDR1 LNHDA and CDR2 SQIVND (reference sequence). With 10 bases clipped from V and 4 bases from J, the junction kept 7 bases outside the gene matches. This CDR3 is CAIGRTGGNQPQHF. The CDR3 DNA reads TGTGCCATAGGTAGGACAGGGGGAAATCAGCCCCAGCATTTT. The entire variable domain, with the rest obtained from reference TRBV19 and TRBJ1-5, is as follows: DGGITQSPKYLFRKEGQNVTLSCEQNLNHDAMYWYRQDPGQGLRLIYYSQIVNDFQKGDIAEGYSVSREKKESFPLTVTSAQKNPTAFYLCAIGRTGGNQPQHFGDGTRLSIL.

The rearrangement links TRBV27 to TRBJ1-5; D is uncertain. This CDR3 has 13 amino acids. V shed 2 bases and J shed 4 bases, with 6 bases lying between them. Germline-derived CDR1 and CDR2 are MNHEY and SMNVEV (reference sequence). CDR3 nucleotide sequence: TGTGCCAGCAGTTTAGCCGGGAATCAGCCCCAGCATTTT. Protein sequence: CASSLAGNQPQHF.

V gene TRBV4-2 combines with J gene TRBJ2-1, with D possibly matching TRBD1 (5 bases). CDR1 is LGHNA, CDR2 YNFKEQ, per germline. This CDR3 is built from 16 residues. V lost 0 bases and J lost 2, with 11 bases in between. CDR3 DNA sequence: TGTGCCAGCAGCCAAGAGGTCAGGGTCCCCTACAATGAGCAGTTCTTC. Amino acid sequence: CASSQEVRVPYNEQFF.

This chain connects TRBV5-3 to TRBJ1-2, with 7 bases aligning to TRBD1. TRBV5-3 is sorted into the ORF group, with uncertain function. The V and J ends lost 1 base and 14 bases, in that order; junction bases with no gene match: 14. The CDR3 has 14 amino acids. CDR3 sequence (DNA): TGTGCCAGAAGCTTGTCCGGCCTCACAGGGGCCAGGACCTTC. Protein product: CARSLSGLTGARTF.

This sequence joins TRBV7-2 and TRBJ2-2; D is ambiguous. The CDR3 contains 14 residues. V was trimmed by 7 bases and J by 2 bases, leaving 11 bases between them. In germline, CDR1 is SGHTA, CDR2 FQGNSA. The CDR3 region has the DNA TGTGCCAGCACCCCCTTCCCCAACACCGGGGAGCTGTTTTTT. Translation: CASTPFPNTGELFF. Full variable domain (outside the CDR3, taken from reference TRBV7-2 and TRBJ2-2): GAGVSQSPSNKVTEKGKDVELRCDPISGHTALYWYRQSLGQGLEFLIYFQGNSAPDKSGLPSDRFSAERTGGSVSTLTIQRTQQEDSAVYLCASTPFPNTGELFFGEGSRLTVL.

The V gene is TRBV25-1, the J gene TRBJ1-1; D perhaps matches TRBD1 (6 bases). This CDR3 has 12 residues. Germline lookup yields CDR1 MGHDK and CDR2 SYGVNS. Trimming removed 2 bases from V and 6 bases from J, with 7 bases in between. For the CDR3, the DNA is TGTGCCAGCAGTGAAAGACAGGCTGAAGCTTTCTTT. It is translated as CASSERQAEAFF. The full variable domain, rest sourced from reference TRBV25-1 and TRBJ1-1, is EADIYQTPRYLVIGTGKKITLECSQTMGHDKMYWYQQDPGMELHLIHYSYGVNSTEKGDLSSESTVSRIRTEHFPLTLESARPSHTSQYLCASSERQAEAFFGQGTRLTVV.

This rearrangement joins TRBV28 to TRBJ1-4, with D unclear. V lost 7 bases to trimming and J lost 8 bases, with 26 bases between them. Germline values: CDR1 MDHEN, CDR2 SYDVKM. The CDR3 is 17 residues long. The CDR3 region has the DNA TGTGCCAGCACCACAACCCTCGGAGATTTCGCACGGGAAAAACTGTTTTTT. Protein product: CASTTTLGDFAREKLFF.

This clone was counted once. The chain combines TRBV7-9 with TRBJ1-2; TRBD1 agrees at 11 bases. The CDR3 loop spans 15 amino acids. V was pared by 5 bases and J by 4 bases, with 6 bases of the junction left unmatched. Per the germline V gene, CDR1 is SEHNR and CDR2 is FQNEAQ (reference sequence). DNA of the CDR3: TGTGCCAGCAGCCACACCGGGACAGGGGGCTATGGCTACACCTTC. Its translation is CASSHTGTGGYGYTF.

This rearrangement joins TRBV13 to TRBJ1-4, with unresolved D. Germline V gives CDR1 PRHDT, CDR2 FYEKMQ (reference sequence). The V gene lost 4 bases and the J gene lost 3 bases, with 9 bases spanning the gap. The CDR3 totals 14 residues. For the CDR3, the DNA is TGTGCCAGCAGCTCGATACAGTCTAATGAAAAACTGTTTTTT. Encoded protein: CASSSIQSNEKLFF.

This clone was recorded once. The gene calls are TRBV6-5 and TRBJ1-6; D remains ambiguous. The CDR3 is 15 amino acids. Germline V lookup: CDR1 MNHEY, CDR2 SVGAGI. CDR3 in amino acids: CVTFQRAESYSPLHF. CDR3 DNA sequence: TGTGTGACGTTCCAAAGAGCGGAAAGCTATTCACCCCTCCACTTT.

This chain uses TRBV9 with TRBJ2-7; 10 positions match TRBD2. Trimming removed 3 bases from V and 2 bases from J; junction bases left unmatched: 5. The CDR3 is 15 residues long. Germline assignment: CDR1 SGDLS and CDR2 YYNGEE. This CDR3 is CASSAGLAETYEQYF. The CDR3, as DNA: TGTGCCAGCAGCGCAGGACTAGCGGAGACCTACGAGCAGTACTTC.